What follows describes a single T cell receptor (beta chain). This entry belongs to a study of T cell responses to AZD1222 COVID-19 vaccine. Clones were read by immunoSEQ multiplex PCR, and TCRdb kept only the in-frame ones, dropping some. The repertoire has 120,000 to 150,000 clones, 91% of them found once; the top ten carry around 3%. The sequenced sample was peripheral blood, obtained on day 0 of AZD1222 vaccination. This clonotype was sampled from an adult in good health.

The CDR3 DNA follows: TGTGCCAGCAGTTTCCGCCCCCGAAATGAGCAGTTCTTC. Encoded protein: CASSFRPRNEQFF. The V call is TRBV28, the J call TRBJ2-1, with unresolved D. Trimming left V 3 bases short and J 7 bases short, with 10 bases between. The CDR3 is 13 residues long. The germline V gene has CDR1 MDHEN and CDR2 SYDVKM.